The next 3 T cell receptor beta chains were all read from a single sample in a study of blood T cell repertoires in COVID-19. Measured with immunoSEQ multiplex PCR; TCRdb has only the in-frame clones, and not every one. The sample lists 300,000 to 400,000 clones, roughly 87% occurring once. The specimen was PBMCs or T cells enriched from blood (not recorded which). These receptors originate from a woman in her thirties who had recovered from COVID-19.

The chain uses TRBV5-6 and TRBJ2-5; 7 bases line up with TRBD2. This CDR3 is 15 amino acids long. V was pared by 4 bases and J by 1 base, with 7 bases of the junction left unmatched. Germline CDR1 reads SGHDT; CDR2 reads YYEEEE. The CDR3 reads CASSGGVRAQETQYF. The CDR3 nucleotides are TGTGCCAGCAGCGGGGGGGTGCGAGCCCAAGAGACCCAGTACTTC.

In this sample, this clone turned up once. The rearrangement joins TRBV5-6 to TRBJ2-2; TRBD2 matches 8 bases. The junction had 7 bases not matched to a gene; V was cut back by 4 bases and J by 5 bases. The CDR3 length is 15 residues. From germline, CDR1 is SGHDT and CDR2 YYEEEE. CDR3 DNA: TGTGCCAGCAGCCCCGGGGGGGGGCAAACCGGGGAGCTGTTTTTT. It is translated as CASSPGGGQTGELFF.

This clone was counted a single time. CDR3 coding DNA: TGTGCCAGCAGCCCGGGGGGGCAGCGGGAGACCCAGTACTTC. Residues: CASSPGGQRETQYF. This chain uses TRBV7-2 with TRBJ2-5; 8 bases line up with TRBD2. Looked up from germline, CDR1 is SGHTA and CDR2 is FQGNSA. Losses at the gene ends were 5 bases for V and 5 bases for J; bases not matched to a gene: 7. The CDR3 is 14 residues long.